A selection of T cell receptor beta chains follows, all from one sample in a study of metastatic and nonmetastatic thyroid tumors. MiXCR was used by TCRdb to re-call the PCR reads. The profile covers some 31,000 clones, with roughly 19% appearing a single time and about 22% taken by the ten largest. What was sequenced was blood. The source is a female donor with papillary thyroid cancer or a benign thyroid nodule (not recorded which). Some clones in this sample may be carry-over from other donors' samples. The CDR3 runs from the conserved cysteine through the conserved F or W. D genes are given only for firm matches. The size of a clone is reported for some rows only, either as once, few or many, or as a class for expanded clones.

abundance	v_gene	j_gene	d_gene	CDR3aa	CDR3nt
-	TRBV28	TRBJ1-2	TRBD1	CASSLLRPGQGADYGYTF	TGTGCCAGCAGTTTACTTAGGCCGGGACAGGGGGCGGACTATGGCTACACCTTC
many	TRBV18	TRBJ1-4	-	CASSPPTGTNEKLFF	TGTGCCAGCTCACCCCCCACAGGGACAAATGAAAAACTGTTTTTT
-	TRBV27	TRBJ2-7	-	CASSLVGSEKYF	TGTGCCAGCAGTTTAGTGGGAAGCGAGAAGTACTTC
few	TRBV2	TRBJ2-7	-	CASSFQQSSYEQYF	TGTGCCAGCAGTTTTCAGCAGAGTTCCTACGAGCAGTACTTC
medium-sized	TRBV6-6	TRBJ2-2	-	CASSLRGVWGADTGELFF	TGTGCCAGCAGTCTTCGAGGGGTTTGGGGCGCGGACACCGGGGAGCTGTTTTTT
few	TRBV6-6	TRBJ1-3	-	CASSSGNPGNTIYF	TGTGCCAGCAGTTCGGGCAATCCTGGAAACACCATATATTTT
few	TRBV6-1	TRBJ1-2	-	CASSPGHYNYVYTF	TGTGCCAGCAGTCCGGGACACTATAACTATGTCTACACCTTC
many	TRBV19	TRBJ1-1	-	CASSIDQGEAFF	TGTGCCAGTAGTATAGATCAGGGTGAAGCTTTCTTT
-	TRBV6-1	TRBJ1-6	-	CASSSRGAWVDSPLHF	TGTGCCAGCAGTTCCCGGGGGGCTTGGGTAGATTCACCCCTCCACTTT
many	TRBV7-3	TRBJ1-2	TRBD1	CASSLGQQNYGYTF	TGTGCCAGCAGCTTGGGACAGCAAAACTATGGCTACACCTTC
many	TRBV4-2	TRBJ2-7	TRBD2	CASSPTTGTRSHEQYF	TGTGCCAGCAGCCCCACTACCGGGACTAGGAGCCACGAGCAGTACTTC
many	TRBV10-1	TRBJ2-3	-	CASSVTVTRTDTQYF	TGCGCCAGCAGTGTGACGGTGACCAGAACCGATACGCAGTATTTT
-	TRBV5-1	TRBJ1-4	TRBD1	CASSLAVGTGGEKLFF	TGCGCCAGCAGCTTGGCCGTGGGGACAGGGGGCGAAAAACTGTTTTTT
few	TRBV6-6	TRBJ1-5	TRBD1	CASSYIRGRSNQPQHF	TGTGCCAGCAGTTACATCAGGGGGAGAAGCAATCAGCCCCAGCATTTT
few	TRBV28	TRBJ2-5	TRBD1	CASNTDRVLQETQYF	TGTGCCAGCAACACCGACAGGGTACTTCAAGAGACCCAGTACTTC
many	TRBV6-1	TRBJ1-1	-	CASSEFGPRNTEAFF	TGTGCCAGCAGTGAGTTTGGGCCCCGGAACACTGAAGCTTTCTTT
many	TRBV19	TRBJ2-3	-	CATVYGGGDDTQYF	TGTGCCACGGTATACGGGGGCGGGGACGATACGCAGTATTTT
-	TRBV6-1	TRBJ1-5	-	CASSPTGGNQPQHF	TGTGCCAGCAGTCCTACGGGGGGCAATCAGCCCCAGCATTTT
many	TRBV7-9	TRBJ2-2	TRBD1	CAGYMTGINTGELFF	TGTGCCGGATACATGACAGGGATAAACACCGGGGAGCTGTTTTTT
many	TRBV29-1	TRBJ2-7	TRBD1	CSASRDSDTYEQYF	TGCAGCGCCTCCCGGGACAGCGATACCTACGAGCAGTACTTC
many	TRBV11-2	TRBJ1-1	-	CASRIFSGNTEAFF	TGTGCCAGCAGGATTTTTTCCGGGAACACTGAAGCTTTCTTT
-	TRBV5-6	TRBJ2-2	-	CASSFTPEPNTGELFF	TGTGCCAGCAGTTTTACCCCCGAACCGAACACCGGGGAGCTGTTTTTT
medium-sized	TRBV6-1	TRBJ2-3	-	CASSSDPGTDTQYF	TGTGCCAGCAGTAGTGACCCCGGGACAGATACGCAGTATTTT
many	TRBV3-1	TRBJ2-7	-	CASSETEYEQYF	TGTGCCAGCAGCGAGACTGAGTACGAGCAGTACTTC
many	TRBV7-9	TRBJ1-3	-	CASIESGGNTIYF	TGTGCCAGCATTGAGTCGGGTGGAAACACCATATATTTT
many	TRBV2	TRBJ2-5	-	CASQLGGETQYF	TGTGCCAGCCAACTAGGAGGAGAGACCCAGTACTTC
few	TRBV19	TRBJ1-2	TRBD1	CASRTGDYGYTF	TGTGCCAGCAGGACAGGGGACTATGGCTACACCTTC
many	TRBV5-1	TRBJ1-4	TRBD1	CASRRQGGNEKLFF	TGCGCCAGCAGGAGACAGGGCGGGAATGAAAAACTGTTTTTT
-	TRBV7-9	TRBJ2-1	TRBD2	CVSIPGSGTAYNEQFF	TGTGTCAGCATACCAGGAAGCGGGACGGCCTACAATGAGCAGTTCTTC
few	TRBV7-3	TRBJ1-5	-	CASSLFGGSNQPQHF	TGTGCCAGCAGCTTATTTGGCGGCAGCAATCAGCCCCAGCATTTT
-	TRBV28	TRBJ2-3	TRBD2	CASSLVLAGGAGDTQYF	TGTGCCAGCAGTTTGGTGCTAGCGGGAGGAGCGGGAGATACGCAGTATTTT
many	TRBV7-9	TRBJ2-2	-	CASRSTANTGELFF	TGTGCCAGCAGATCGACAGCGAACACCGGGGAGCTGTTTTTT
medium-sized	TRBV7-9	TRBJ2-2	-	CASSFDAGELFF	TGTGCCAGCAGCTTCGACGCCGGGGAGCTGTTTTTT
many	TRBV7-2	TRBJ2-1	TRBD2	CASSSSSGRHNEQFF	TGTGCCAGCAGCTCGTCTAGCGGGCGGCACAATGAGCAGTTCTTC
few	TRBV27	TRBJ1-5	-	CASSLGGTGAQHF	TGTGCCAGCAGTTTAGGGGGAACCGGGGCCCAGCATTTT
many	TRBV19	TRBJ2-7	TRBD2	CASSMRGSGEQYF	TGTGCCAGTAGTATGCGGGGGAGTGGCGAGCAGTACTTC
once	TRBV11-2	TRBJ2-1	TRBD1	CASSQLSSGTGYNEQFF	TGTGCCAGCAGCCAATTATCCTCCGGGACAGGGTACAATGAGCAGTTCTTC
-	TRBV3-1	TRBJ2-4	TRBD1	CASSQEATGGTNIQYF	TGTGCCAGCAGCCAAGAAGCCACAGGGGGAACAAACATTCAGTACTTC
medium-sized	TRBV10-1	TRBJ2-7	TRBD1	CASSESGTGGFEQYF	TGCGCCAGCAGTGAGTCAGGGACAGGGGGCTTTGAGCAGTACTTC
few	TRBV6-5	TRBJ1-2	-	CASSLQEAVGGYTF	TGTGCCAGCAGTTTACAGGAGGCCGTTGGTGGCTACACCTTC
many	TRBV24-1	TRBJ2-1	-	CATSDFKGDEQFF	TGTGCCACCAGTGATTTTAAGGGAGATGAGCAGTTCTTC
-	TRBV24-1	TRBJ2-2	TRBD2	CATSDRTSGGFGELFF	TGTGCCACCAGTGACCGGACTAGCGGGGGCTTCGGGGAGCTGTTTTTT
many	TRBV13	TRBJ1-5	TRBD1	CASSAGTADQPQHF	TGTGCCAGCAGCGCAGGGACAGCTGATCAGCCCCAGCATTTT
many	TRBV10-2	TRBJ2-1	TRBD2	CASSAGGRVEQFF	TGCGCCAGCAGTGCGGGGGGGCGGGTTGAGCAGTTCTTC
-	TRBV20-1	TRBJ2-5	-	CSARVQFRETQYF	TGCAGTGCTAGAGTCCAGTTCCGGGAGACCCAGTACTTC
medium-sized	TRBV6-1	TRBJ2-7	-	CASRLLGRVGLFEQYF	TGTGCCAGCAGACTCCTAGGACGGGTTGGCTTGTTCGAGCAGTACTTC
-	TRBV2	TRBJ2-1	-	CASSQSDEQFF	TGTGCCAGCAGCCAAAGTGATGAGCAGTTCTTC
many	TRBV4-1	TRBJ2-1	TRBD2	CASSHRWTSGEGEQFF	TGCGCCAGCAGCCACCGATGGACTAGCGGGGAGGGTGAGCAGTTCTTC